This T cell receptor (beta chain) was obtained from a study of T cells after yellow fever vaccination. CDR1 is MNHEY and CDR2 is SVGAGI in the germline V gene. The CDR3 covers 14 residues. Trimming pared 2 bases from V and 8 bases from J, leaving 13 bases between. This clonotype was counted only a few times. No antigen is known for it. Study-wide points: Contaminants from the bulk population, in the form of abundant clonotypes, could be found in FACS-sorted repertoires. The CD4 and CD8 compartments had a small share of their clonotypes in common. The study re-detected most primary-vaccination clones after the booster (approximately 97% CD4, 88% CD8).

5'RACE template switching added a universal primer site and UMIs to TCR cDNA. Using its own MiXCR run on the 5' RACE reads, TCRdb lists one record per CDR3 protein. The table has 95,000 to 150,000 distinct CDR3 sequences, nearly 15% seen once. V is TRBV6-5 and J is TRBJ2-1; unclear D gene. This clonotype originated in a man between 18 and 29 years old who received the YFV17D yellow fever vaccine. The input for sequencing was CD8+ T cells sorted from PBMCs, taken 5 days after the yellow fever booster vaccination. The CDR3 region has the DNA TGTGCCAGCAGTTACGTGGTGCAGTCCGATGAGCAGTTCTTC. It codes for CASSYVVQSDEQFF.